A selection of T cell receptor beta chains follows, all from one sample in a study of shared clonotypes between healthy human individuals. The data were produced by immunoSEQ multiplex PCR, yet TCRdb's version contains in-frame clones alone and is incomplete. Seen here are 800,000 to 1,200,000 clones, more than 75% observed once, and the top ten hold approximately 0.5%. The sample was memory CD4+ T cells from PBMCs. Receptors originate from a man aged 18 to 30 in good health. Some clones in this sample may be carry-over from other donors' samples. Both conserved end residues are part of each CDR3. The D gene is left open where the match is weak. Clone size is stated in some rows and not others, as once, few, many or a class when expanded.

D gene	V gene	J gene	clone size	CDR3 DNA	CDR3 protein
.	TRBV9	TRBJ2-2	.	TGTGCCAGCAGCGTAGGAACTAGCCCCGGGGAGCTGTTTTTT	CASSVGTSPGELFF
.	TRBV7-3	TRBJ2-7	.	TGTGCCAGCAGCCCAGGCGGCTACTACGAGCAGTACTTC	CASSPGGYYEQYF
TRBD1	TRBV28	TRBJ2-7	.	TGTGCCAGCCAAGTCCCGGGCCCGACAGGGGCGGGGGAGCAGTACTTC	CASQVPGPTGAGEQYF
.	TRBV11-3	TRBJ2-3	.	TGTGCCAGCAGCAGTACCCCGGGCCAGGGCCTTCCAGATACGCAGTATTTT	CASSSTPGQGLPDTQYF
TRBD1	TRBV7-6	TRBJ1-1	.	TGTGCCAGCAGCTCCGCCCCCAGGGGGACTGAAGCTTTCTTT	CASSSAPRGTEAFF
.	TRBV7-9	TRBJ1-3	.	TGTGCCAGCACCCCCCCGGGACATAATTCTGGAAACACCATATATTTT	CASTPPGHNSGNTIYF
.	TRBV11-3	TRBJ2-7	.	TGTGCCAGCAGCCCGGACGGAGGGACCTACGAGCAGTACTTC	CASSPDGGTYEQYF
.	TRBV5-1	TRBJ1-2	few	TGCGCCAGCAGCTTGGGGACGACCTCGTATGGCTACACCTTC	CASSLGTTSYGYTF
TRBD1	TRBV10-3	TRBJ2-7	.	TGTGCCATCAGTGAGTCGACCGCAGGGGGCGGTTACGAGCAGTACTTC	CAISESTAGGGYEQYF
.	TRBV5-1	TRBJ2-7	.	TGCGCCAGCAGCTTGGAGCCGTCCAGGAGCTCCTACGAGCAGTACTTC	CASSLEPSRSSYEQYF
TRBD2	TRBV12-5	TRBJ2-5	.	TGTGCTAGTGGTTTGGTACGGTTAGCGGGAGGTGGAGAGACCCAGTACTTC	CASGLVRLAGGGETQYF
.	TRBV27	TRBJ2-6	.	TGTGCCAGCAGTTTTCGTGGGGCCAACGTCCTGACTTTC	CASSFRGANVLTF
TRBD1	TRBV10-3	TRBJ2-2	.	TGTGCCATCAGTGAGACAGGGGGCACCGGGGAGCTGTTTTTT	CAISETGGTGELFF
.	TRBV5-4	TRBJ1-2	.	TGTGCCAGCCTATCCCTGGGGACATATGGCTACACCTTC	CASLSLGTYGYTF
TRBD1	TRBV28	TRBJ1-1	.	TGTGCCAGCAGCCAACTACAGGGGCCTAGAGGCACTGAAGCTTTCTTT	CASSQLQGPRGTEAFF
.	TRBV29-1	TRBJ2-1	many	TGCAGCGTTTCACACTACAATGAGCAGTTCTTC	CSVSHYNEQFF
.	TRBV5-1	TRBJ2-7	many	TGCGCCAGCAGCTTGGGAGGGTGGACCTTATCCTACGAGCAGTACTTC	CASSLGGWTLSYEQYF
.	TRBV20-1	TRBJ2-7	.	TGCAGTGCCGGGACCTCCTACGAGCAGTACTTC	CSAGTSYEQYF
.	TRBV20-1	TRBJ2-1	.	TGCAGTGCTTTTCAGGGAGGTGAGCAGTTCTTC	CSAFQGGEQFF
.	TRBV2	TRBJ1-2	once	TGTGCCAGCTCCTGGGGCGGGGGCTACACCTTC	CASSWGGGYTF
.	TRBV7-2	TRBJ1-5	.	TGTGCCAGCAGCCCACAGGGAGTTCAGCCCCAGCATTTT	CASSPQGVQPQHF
.	TRBV30	TRBJ1-5	.	TGTGCCTGGGGGCAGGGCAATCAGCCCCAGCATTTT	CAWGQGNQPQHF